These 10 T cell receptor beta chains originate from one sample sequenced in a study of cytomegalovirus exposure and HLA in healthy donors. PCR used 60 Vbeta primers and 13 Jbeta primers. The protocol was immunoSEQ multiplex PCR, while the TCRdb copy is restricted to in-frame clones and leaves out a portion. The sample consists of about 55,000 clones, around three quarters of them appearing once. Input material: PBMCs. All receptors derive from a female donor in good health and CMV-seronegative.

In this sample, this clone turned up a few times. The chain has TRBV20-1 and TRBJ1-1; TRBD1 aligns across 7 bases. Trimming removed 5 bases from V and 11 bases from J; junction bases left unmatched: 5. The CDR3 totals 10 residues. Germline values: CDR1 DFQATT, CDR2 SNEGSKA (reference sequence). CDR3 DNA: TGCAGTGCTCTTACAGGGGATGCTTTCTTT. Its protein is CSALTGDAFF.

J is TRBJ2-2 and V is TRBV10-2, with 12 bases that match TRBD2. The CDR3 has 15 residues. The trim removed 6 bases at V and 6 bases at J, leaving 5 bases unmatched. CDR1 and CDR2 (germline): WSHSY, SAAADI. The CDR3 here is CASSGSSGGAGELFF. The CDR3 DNA is TGCGCCAGCAGCGGCTCTAGCGGGGGGGCCGGGGAGCTGTTTTTT.

The chain has TRBV7-9 and TRBJ1-3; D remains ambiguous. Germline V lookup: CDR1 SEHNR, CDR2 FQNEAQ (reference sequence). CDR3 size: 12 residues. V lost 1 base and J lost 12, with 10 bases in between. The CDR3 DNA reads TGTGCCAGCAGCTTAGATGGTTATAGCATATATTTT. This translates into CASSLDGYSIYF.

Only a few counts were recorded for this clone. The chain combines TRBV6-6 with TRBJ2-3, with TRBD1 matching over 9 bases. This CDR3 has 13 residues. Germline assignment: CDR1 MNHNY and CDR2 SVGAGI (reference sequence). After removal of 7 bases from V and 4 bases from J, the junction contained 3 bases not matched to a gene. CDR3 sequence (DNA): TGTGCCAGCAAACAGGGGGCTTCAGATACGCAGTATTTT. Encoded protein: CASKQGASDTQYF.

Notes on this clone: The junction departs from germline at one end; a sequencing error may be responsible. This sequence joins TRBV7-9 and TRBJ2-7, with D perhaps TRBD2 (5 bases). In germline, CDR1 is SEHNR, CDR2 FQNEAQ (reference sequence). The CDR3 is 15 residues long. CDR3 residues: CSSSPGLKSSYEQYF. The CDR3 nucleotides are TGTTCCAGCAGCCCTGGACTCAAGAGCTCCTACGAGCAGTACTTC.

The J gene is TRBJ2-3, the V gene TRBV5-6; the D gene is possibly TRBD1 (5 bases). The CDR3 contains 18 residues. Trimming pared 4 bases from V and 8 bases from J, leaving 29 bases between. The germline CDR1 and CDR2 sequences are SGHDT and YYEEEE. The CDR3 loop reads CASSPNPRQSLPSGTQYF. CDR3 in DNA: TGTGCCAGCAGCCCTAACCCCCGACAGTCATTACCCTCCGGTACGCAGTATTTT.

The gene calls are TRBV7-6 and TRBJ2-1, with D tentatively TRBD1 (5 bases). The germline gives CDR1 SGHVS, CDR2 FNYEAQ. The CDR3 consists of 15 residues. V was shortened by 2 bases and J by 5 bases, with 13 bases between the two germline ends. Here the CDR3 reads CASSLWVGQDNEQFF. CDR3 coding DNA: TGTGCCAGCAGCTTATGGGTAGGACAAGACAATGAGCAGTTCTTC.

V and J are TRBV7-9 and TRBJ2-1; 8 bases align to TRBD2. The germline V gene encodes CDR1 SEHNR and CDR2 FQNEAQ (reference sequence). Unmatched junction bases numbered 2, after V lost 5 bases and J lost 8 bases. CDR3 length: 12 residues. The CDR3 is CASSRSGDEQFF. The CDR3 bases are TGTGCCAGCAGCCGTAGCGGGGATGAGCAGTTCTTC. The variable domain in full, with the rest retrieved from reference TRBV7-9 and TRBJ2-1, is DTGVSQNPRHKITKRGQNVTFRCDPISEHNRLYWYRQTLGQGPEFLTYFQNEAQLEKSRLLSDRFSAERPKGSFSTLEIQRTEQGDSAMYLCASSRSGDEQFFGPGTRLTVL.

The CDR3, as DNA: TGTGCCAGCAGCCAAGATCCCCTTCGGACAGGCCTCTCCTATAATTCACCCCTCCACTTT. This encodes CASSQDPLRTGLSYNSPLHF. This chain uses TRBV4-2 with TRBJ1-6; 7 bases are a match to TRBD1. This CDR3 is built from 20 residues. V shed 0 bases and J 0 bases; nucleotides not matched to a gene: 11. Germline values: CDR1 LGHNA, CDR2 YNFKEQ.

This clone was detected a few times. The chain has TRBV10-2 and TRBJ2-5; 10 nucleotides agree with TRBD2. Trimming took 7 bases from V and 5 from J; bases not matched to a gene: 4. Germline lookup yields CDR1 WSHSY and CDR2 SAAADI. This CDR3 comprises 13 residues. CDR3 loop: CASKLAGWETQYF. CDR3 DNA sequence: TGCGCCAGCAAACTAGCGGGGTGGGAGACCCAGTACTTC.